The rows below give T cell receptor beta chains drawn from one sample of a study of tumour-infiltrating T cells in Burkitt lymphoma. TCRdb's copy holds only in-frame clones and misses some; the assay was immunoSEQ multiplex PCR. The sample includes around 46,000 clones, less than 40% of them seen just once. Input material: tumor tissue. All receptors come from a human donor with Burkitt lymphoma. CDR3s include the opening cysteine and the closing phenylalanine or tryptophan. Size tells how often a clone was seen (once, few, many) or the class of an expanded clone, and some rows leave it out.

V gene: TRBV6-5; clone size: NA; J gene: TRBJ1-3; CDR3 protein: CASNGGSGNTIYF
V gene: TRBV11-2; clone size: few; J gene: TRBJ2-5; CDR3 protein: CASSLEVGATQYF
V gene: TRBV5-4; clone size: few; J gene: TRBJ2-2; CDR3 protein: CASSLAYFSGGNTGELFF
V gene: TRBV7-9; clone size: NA; J gene: TRBJ2-3; CDR3 protein: CASSLSGGGRTDTQYF
V gene: TRBV15; clone size: NA; J gene: TRBJ2-7; CDR3 protein: CATSMFGAYEQYF
V gene: TRBV5-4; clone size: few; J gene: TRBJ2-5; CDR3 protein: CASSLPGQGGETQYF
V gene: TRBV19; clone size: NA; J gene: TRBJ2-5; CDR3 protein: CTSSFSGEETQYF
V gene: TRBV7-2; clone size: NA; J gene: TRBJ2-1; CDR3 protein: CASSPTAYPYNEQFF
V gene: TRBV28; clone size: NA; J gene: TRBJ1-6; CDR3 protein: CASGSPLHF
V gene: TRBV6-1; clone size: NA; J gene: TRBJ2-1; CDR3 protein: CASRHRGLTYNEQFF
V gene: TRBV4-2; clone size: few; J gene: TRBJ1-1; CDR3 protein: CASSQPTGATEAFF
V gene: TRBV7-2; clone size: few; J gene: TRBJ1-2; CDR3 protein: CASSLGGPGRYGYTF
V gene: TRBV11-2; clone size: once; J gene: TRBJ1-1; CDR3 protein: CASATEMNTEAFF
V gene: TRBV6-1; clone size: NA; J gene: TRBJ2-1; CDR3 protein: CASSPGTGSQFF
V gene: TRBV5-4; clone size: few; J gene: TRBJ1-1; CDR3 protein: CASSLGGRRGMNTEAFF
V gene: TRBV5-1; clone size: NA; J gene: TRBJ2-3; CDR3 protein: CASSHGPAYTQYF
V gene: TRBV6-5; clone size: few; J gene: TRBJ1-2; CDR3 protein: CASSPKEGASGGYTF
V gene: TRBV5-6; clone size: few; J gene: TRBJ1-5; CDR3 protein: CASSSWEEGILQPQHF
V gene: TRBV10-2; clone size: NA; J gene: TRBJ1-5; CDR3 protein: CASSDDRGSQPQHF
V gene: TRBV10-3; clone size: NA; J gene: TRBJ1-5; CDR3 protein: CAISETGKNQPQHF
V gene: TRBV7-3; clone size: few; J gene: TRBJ2-2; CDR3 protein: CASSLRGGRGELFF
V gene: TRBV13; clone size: few; J gene: TRBJ2-3; CDR3 protein: CASSNTDTQYF